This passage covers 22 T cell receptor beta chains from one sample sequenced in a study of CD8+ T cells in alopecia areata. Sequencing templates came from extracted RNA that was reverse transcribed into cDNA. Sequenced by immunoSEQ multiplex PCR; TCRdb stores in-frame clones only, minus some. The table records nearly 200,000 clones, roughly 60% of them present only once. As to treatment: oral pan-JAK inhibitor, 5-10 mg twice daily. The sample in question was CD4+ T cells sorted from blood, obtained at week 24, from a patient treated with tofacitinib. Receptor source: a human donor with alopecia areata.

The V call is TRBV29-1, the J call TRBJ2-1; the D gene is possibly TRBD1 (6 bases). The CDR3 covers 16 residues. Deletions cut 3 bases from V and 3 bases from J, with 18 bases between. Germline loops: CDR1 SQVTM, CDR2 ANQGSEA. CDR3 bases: TGCAGCGTTGAGGCCCTGAAGGGGGTTGGCTACAATGAGCAGTTCTTC. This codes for CSVEALKGVGYNEQFF.

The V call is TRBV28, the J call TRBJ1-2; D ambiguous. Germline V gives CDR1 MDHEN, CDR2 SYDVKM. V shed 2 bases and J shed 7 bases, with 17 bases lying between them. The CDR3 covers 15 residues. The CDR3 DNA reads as TGTGCCAGCAGTTTAGCCGAGGCCGGTTCGGTTGGCTACACCTTC. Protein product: CASSLAEAGSVGYTF.

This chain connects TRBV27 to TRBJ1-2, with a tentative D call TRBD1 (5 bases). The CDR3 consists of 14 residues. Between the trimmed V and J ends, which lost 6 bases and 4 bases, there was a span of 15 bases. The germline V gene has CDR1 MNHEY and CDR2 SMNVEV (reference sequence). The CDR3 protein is CASSPGRLLYGYTF. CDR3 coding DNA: TGTGCCAGCAGCCCAGGGCGGCTGCTCTATGGCTACACCTTC.

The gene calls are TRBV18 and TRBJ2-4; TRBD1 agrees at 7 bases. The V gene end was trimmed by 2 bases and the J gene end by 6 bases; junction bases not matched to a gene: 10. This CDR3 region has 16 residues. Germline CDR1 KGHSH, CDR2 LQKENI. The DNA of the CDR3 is TGTGCCAGCTCACCAACGGGACAGAGGTACGGAAACATTCAGTACTTC. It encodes CASSPTGQRYGNIQYF.

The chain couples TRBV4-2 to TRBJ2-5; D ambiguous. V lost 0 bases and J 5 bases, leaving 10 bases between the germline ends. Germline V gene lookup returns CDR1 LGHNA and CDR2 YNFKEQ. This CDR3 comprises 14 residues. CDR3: CASSQDPSPETQYF. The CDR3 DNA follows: TGTGCCAGCAGCCAAGACCCCTCTCCGGAGACCCAGTACTTC.

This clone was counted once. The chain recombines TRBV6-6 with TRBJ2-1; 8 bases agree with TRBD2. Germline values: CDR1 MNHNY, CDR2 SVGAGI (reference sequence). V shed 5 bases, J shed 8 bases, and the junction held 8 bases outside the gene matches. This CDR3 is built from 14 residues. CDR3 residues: CASSPIAGRDEQFF. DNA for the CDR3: TGTGCCAGCAGTCCAATAGCGGGGCGTGATGAGCAGTTCTTC.

CDR3 nucleotides: TGTGCCAGCAGTGATCTCGTTGGGAGCGGCTCCTACGAGCAGTACTTC. This codes for CASSDLVGSGSYEQYF. This sequence joins TRBV25-1 and TRBJ2-7; D may be TRBD2 (5 bases). Germline CDR1 and CDR2: MGHDK and SYGVNS. This CDR3 has 16 residues. V lost 3 bases to trimming and J lost 0 bases, with 15 bases between them.

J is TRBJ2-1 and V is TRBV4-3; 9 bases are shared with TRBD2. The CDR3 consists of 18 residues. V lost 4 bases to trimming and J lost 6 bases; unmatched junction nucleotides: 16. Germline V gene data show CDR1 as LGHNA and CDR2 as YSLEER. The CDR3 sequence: CASSLRTFLGRGGNEQFF. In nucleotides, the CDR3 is TGCGCCAGCAGCCTTCGGACCTTCCTTGGGCGGGGGGGCAATGAGCAGTTCTTC.

The CDR3 here is CASSIGGSLETQYF. The CDR3 DNA is TGTGCCAGCAGCATAGGGGGGAGTTTGGAGACCCAGTACTTC. This chain uses TRBV7-2 with TRBJ2-5; D possibly uses TRBD1 or TRBD2 (6 bases each). Germline V lookup: CDR1 SGHTA, CDR2 FQGNSA. The CDR3 runs 14 residues. With 5 bases removed from V and 5 bases from J, the gap between germline ends came to 15 bases. The variable domain in full, with the rest retrieved from reference TRBV7-2 and TRBJ2-5, is GAGVSQSPSNKVTEKGKDVELRCDPISGHTALYWYRQSLGQGLEFLIYFQGNSAPDKSGLPSDRFSAERTGGSVSTLTIQRTQQEDSAVYLCASSIGGSLETQYFGPGTRLLVL.

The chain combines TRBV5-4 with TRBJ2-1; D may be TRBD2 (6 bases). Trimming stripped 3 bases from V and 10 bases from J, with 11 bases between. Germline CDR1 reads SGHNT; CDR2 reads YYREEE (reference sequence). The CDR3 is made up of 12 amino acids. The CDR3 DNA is TGTGCCAGCAGCTGGCCTGGGGGGGAGCAGTTCTTC. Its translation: CASSWPGGEQFF.

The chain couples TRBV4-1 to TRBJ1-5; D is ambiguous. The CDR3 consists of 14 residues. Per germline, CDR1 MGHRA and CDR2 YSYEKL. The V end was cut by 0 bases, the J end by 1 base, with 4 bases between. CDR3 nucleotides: TGCGCCAGCAGCCAAGAAGACAGCAATCAGCCCCAGCATTTT. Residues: CASSQEDSNQPQHF.

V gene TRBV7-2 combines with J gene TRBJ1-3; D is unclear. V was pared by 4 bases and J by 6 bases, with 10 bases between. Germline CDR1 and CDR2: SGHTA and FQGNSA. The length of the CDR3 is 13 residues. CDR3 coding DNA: TGTGCCAGCAGCTCTTGGGGAGAAAACACCATATATTTT. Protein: CASSSWGENTIYF.

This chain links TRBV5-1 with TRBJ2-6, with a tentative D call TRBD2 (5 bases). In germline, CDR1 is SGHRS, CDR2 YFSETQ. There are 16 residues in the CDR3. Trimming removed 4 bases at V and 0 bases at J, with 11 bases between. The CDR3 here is CASSTGVRSGANVLTF. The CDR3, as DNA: TGCGCCAGCAGCACCGGGGTCCGCTCTGGGGCCAACGTCCTGACTTTC.

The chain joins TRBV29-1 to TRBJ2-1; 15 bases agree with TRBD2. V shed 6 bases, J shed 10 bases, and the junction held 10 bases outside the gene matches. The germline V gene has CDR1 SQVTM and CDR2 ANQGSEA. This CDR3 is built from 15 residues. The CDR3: CSVLPGLAGGLEQFF. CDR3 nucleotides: TGCAGCGTGCTACCGGGACTAGCGGGAGGACTGGAGCAGTTCTTC.

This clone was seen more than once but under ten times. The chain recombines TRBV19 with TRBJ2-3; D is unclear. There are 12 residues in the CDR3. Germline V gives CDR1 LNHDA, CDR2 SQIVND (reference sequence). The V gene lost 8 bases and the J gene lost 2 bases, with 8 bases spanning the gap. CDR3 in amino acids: CASADVTDTQYF. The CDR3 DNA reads TGTGCCAGTGCGGACGTCACAGATACGCAGTATTTT.

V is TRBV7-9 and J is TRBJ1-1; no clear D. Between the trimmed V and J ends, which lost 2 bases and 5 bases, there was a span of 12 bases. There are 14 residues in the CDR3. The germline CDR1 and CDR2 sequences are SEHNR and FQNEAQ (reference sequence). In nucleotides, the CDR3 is TGTGCCAGCAGCTTAAGTGGACGGACTACTGAAGCTTTCTTT. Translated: CASSLSGRTTEAFF.

The CDR3 protein is CASSDPETGNGYTF. CDR3 DNA: TGTGCCAGCAGTGATCCCGAGACAGGGAATGGCTACACCTTC. This rearrangement joins TRBV25-1 to TRBJ1-2; 7 nucleotides match TRBD1. The V gene's germline CDR1 is MGHDK and CDR2 SYGVNS. This CDR3 is built from 14 residues. V was clipped by 3 bases and J by 6 bases; unmatched bases: 7.

CDR3 coding DNA: TGTGCCAGCAGTGGCGGGACACTCAGACAAGAGACCCAGTACTTC. This translates into CASSGGTLRQETQYF. The chain links TRBV6-1 to TRBJ2-5; the D call may be TRBD1 or TRBD2 (6 bases each). Germline V lookup: CDR1 MNHNS, CDR2 SASEGT. The V end was cut by 4 bases, the J end by 2 bases, with 14 bases between. CDR3 length equals 15 residues.

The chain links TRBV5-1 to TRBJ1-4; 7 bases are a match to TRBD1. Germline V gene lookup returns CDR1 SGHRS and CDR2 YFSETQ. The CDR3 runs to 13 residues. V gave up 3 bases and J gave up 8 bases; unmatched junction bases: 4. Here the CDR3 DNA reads TGCGCCAGCAGCTCGACAGGGAAAGAAAAACTGTTTTTT. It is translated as CASSSTGKEKLFF.

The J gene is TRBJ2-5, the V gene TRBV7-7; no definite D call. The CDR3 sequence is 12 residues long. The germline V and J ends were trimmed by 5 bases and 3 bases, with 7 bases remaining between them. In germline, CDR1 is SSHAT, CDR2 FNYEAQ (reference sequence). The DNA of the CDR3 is TGTGCCAGCAGCCGGCCTAAAGAGACCCAGTACTTC. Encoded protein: CASSRPKETQYF.

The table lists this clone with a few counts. The DNA for the CDR3 is TGTGCCAGCAGCAAGGGACTTCCCGAGGATGAGCAGTTCTTC. As protein: CASSKGLPEDEQFF. This chain connects TRBV7-2 to TRBJ2-1, with D perhaps matching TRBD2 (6 bases). The CDR3 is made up of 14 amino acids. CDR1 SGHTA and CDR2 FQGNSA come from the germline V gene. Between the trimmed V and J ends, which lost 5 bases and 8 bases, there was a span of 16 bases.

The CDR3 DNA reads as TGCAGCGTTTCCGCGGGCCGGGAGACCCAGTACTTC. As protein: CSVSAGRETQYF. The chain is built from TRBV29-1 and TRBJ2-5; TRBD2 is a possible D gene (5 bases). Germline V gene data show CDR1 as SQVTM and CDR2 as ANQGSEA. The CDR3 has 12 residues. V was cut by 5 bases and J by 5 bases, with 12 bases left in between.